Sequencing of this T cell receptor beta chain was carried out in a study of STAT5B mutations in CD4+ large granular lymphocyte leukemia. Study outcomes and limitations: Patient CD4-sorted repertoires stayed more clonal than healthy ones after leukemic-clone removal. Higher CD4+ than CD8+ T-LGLL clonality might reflect small sample size.

On this clone: Antigen unknown.

Method: immunoSEQ multiplex PCR; TCRdb's copy keeps in-frame clones and lacks some. The repertoire has about 21,000 clones, roughly 75% of them found once; the top ten carry less than 5%. This CDR3 has 15 amino acids. Germline CDR1 SEHNR, CDR2 FQNEAQ (reference sequence). V lost 5 bases and J lost 1, with 14 bases in between. Specimen: CD4+ T cells from blood buffy coats. This TCR derives from a human donor in good health. This chain links TRBV7-9 with TRBJ1-1; possibly TRBD1 for D (5 bases). The CDR3 DNA is TGTGCCAGCAGCCGACAGCAGATTACGAACACTGAAGCTTTCTTT. Translation: CASSRQQITNTEAFF.